This entry describes one T cell receptor (beta chain). Its antigen is unidentified. The sample is drawn from a study of shared clonotypes between healthy human individuals. Profiled with immunoSEQ multiplex PCR; TCRdb holds only in-frame clones, not every one. The table lists 980,000 or so clones, more than 75% of them singletons. CDR3 length: 13 amino acids. Germline CDR1 and CDR2: KGHSH and LQKENI. Deletions cut 4 bases from V and 7 bases from J, with 13 bases between. Regarding the study as a whole: Among the subsets, naive ones generally showed larger estimated richness than memory ones.

The chain links TRBV18 to TRBJ1-2, with TRBD1 as a possible D gene (5 bases). The clonotype originates from a man aged 18 to 29 in good health. Sequencing used memory CD4+ T cells sorted from blood. Sample subset: CD45RA-negative fraction. The CDR3 reads CASSQLTGVGYTF. The CDR3, as DNA: TGTGCCAGCTCACAGCTTACGGGGGTTGGCTACACCTTC.